The 2 T cell receptor beta chains in this list originate from one sample, sequenced in a study of shared clonotypes between healthy human individuals. Clones were sequenced by immunoSEQ multiplex PCR, and TCRdb holds only the in-frame ones, with some missing. The sample has around 700,000 clones, around four fifths seen once. Sequenced sample: memory CD4+ T cells sorted from blood. This sample's subset: CD45RA-negative fraction. The receptors here all came from a woman in her twenties or thirties in good health.

The chain couples TRBV21-1 to TRBJ1-2; the D segment call TRBD1 is taken from the table without a DNA check. TRBV21-1 constitutes a pseudogene. CDR3 size: 19 residues. As DNA, the CDR3 is TGTGCCAGCAGCAAAGGGGCTAGGGTAGGCAGCCTCAGGGACTATGGCTACACCTTC. Residues: CASSKGARVGSLRDYGYTF.

The J gene is TRBJ1-3, the V gene TRBV5-6; D unclear. The germline CDR1 and CDR2 sequences are SGHDT and YYEEEE. V was shortened by 0 bases and J by 0 bases, with 13 bases between the two germline ends. The CDR3 has 17 residues. CDR3 loop: CASSLVPGTSSGNTIYF. CDR3 coding DNA: TGTGCCAGCAGCTTGGTTCCGGGCACAAGCTCTGGAAACACCATATATTTT.